These T cell receptor beta chains were read from a single sample in a study of immune evolution from preneoplasia to lung adenocarcinoma. Data came from immunoSEQ multiplex PCR; TCRdb stores just in-frame clones and leaves some out. The profile shows some 3,200 clones, 83% of them singletons. Sequenced input: FFPE adjacent normal lung tissue. Every receptor here comes from a person aged 70 to 79 with lung adenocarcinoma. Both conserved end residues are part of each CDR3. D genes are given only for firm matches. Clone size is given for some rows only: seen once, a few or many times, or a class if the clone is expanded.

j_gene	v_gene	abundance	d_gene	CDR3aa	CDR3nt
TRBJ2-3	TRBV2	-	TRBD2	CASSEFGLAGITDTQYF	TGTGCCAGCAGTGAATTCGGACTAGCGGGGATAACAGATACGCAGTATTTT
TRBJ2-7	TRBV6-1	-	-	CASSEWSDYEQYF	TGTGCCAGCAGTGAATGGAGTGACTACGAGCAGTACTTC
TRBJ1-4	TRBV30	-	-	CAWRGVRNEKLFF	TGTGCCTGGAGAGGGGTGCGGAATGAAAAACTGTTTTTT
TRBJ2-3	TRBV7-9	-	-	CAGGGSVADTQYF	TGTGCGGGGGGCGGGAGTGTAGCAGATACGCAGTATTTT
TRBJ2-3	TRBV7-8	-	-	CASSATRTTDTQYF	TGTGCCAGCAGCGCCACACGTACCACAGATACGCAGTATTTT
TRBJ1-2	TRBV21-1	-	-	CASSKDQGEDNYGYTF	TGTGCCAGCAGCAAAGACCAGGGTGAGGATAACTATGGCTACACCTTC
TRBJ1-2	TRBV6-5	-	-	CASSAQGGPNYGYTF	TGTGCCAGCAGTGCACAGGGCGGCCCTAACTATGGCTACACCTTC
TRBJ2-3	TRBV28	-	-	CASSFLAGTDTQYF	TGTGCCAGCAGTTTCTTAGCGGGCACAGATACGCAGTATTTT
TRBJ1-2	TRBV6-1	once	-	CASSGQVLYGYTF	TGTGCCAGCAGTGGACAGGTACTCTATGGCTACACCTTC
TRBJ1-1	TRBV7-2	-	-	CASSLGTAATTEAFF	TGTGCCAGCAGCCTCGGGACCGCCGCGACCACTGAAGCTTTCTTT
TRBJ2-4	TRBV5-1	-	-	CASRPSGTDIAKNIQYF	TGCGCCAGCAGGCCATCCGGGACGGATATAGCCAAAAACATTCAGTACTTC